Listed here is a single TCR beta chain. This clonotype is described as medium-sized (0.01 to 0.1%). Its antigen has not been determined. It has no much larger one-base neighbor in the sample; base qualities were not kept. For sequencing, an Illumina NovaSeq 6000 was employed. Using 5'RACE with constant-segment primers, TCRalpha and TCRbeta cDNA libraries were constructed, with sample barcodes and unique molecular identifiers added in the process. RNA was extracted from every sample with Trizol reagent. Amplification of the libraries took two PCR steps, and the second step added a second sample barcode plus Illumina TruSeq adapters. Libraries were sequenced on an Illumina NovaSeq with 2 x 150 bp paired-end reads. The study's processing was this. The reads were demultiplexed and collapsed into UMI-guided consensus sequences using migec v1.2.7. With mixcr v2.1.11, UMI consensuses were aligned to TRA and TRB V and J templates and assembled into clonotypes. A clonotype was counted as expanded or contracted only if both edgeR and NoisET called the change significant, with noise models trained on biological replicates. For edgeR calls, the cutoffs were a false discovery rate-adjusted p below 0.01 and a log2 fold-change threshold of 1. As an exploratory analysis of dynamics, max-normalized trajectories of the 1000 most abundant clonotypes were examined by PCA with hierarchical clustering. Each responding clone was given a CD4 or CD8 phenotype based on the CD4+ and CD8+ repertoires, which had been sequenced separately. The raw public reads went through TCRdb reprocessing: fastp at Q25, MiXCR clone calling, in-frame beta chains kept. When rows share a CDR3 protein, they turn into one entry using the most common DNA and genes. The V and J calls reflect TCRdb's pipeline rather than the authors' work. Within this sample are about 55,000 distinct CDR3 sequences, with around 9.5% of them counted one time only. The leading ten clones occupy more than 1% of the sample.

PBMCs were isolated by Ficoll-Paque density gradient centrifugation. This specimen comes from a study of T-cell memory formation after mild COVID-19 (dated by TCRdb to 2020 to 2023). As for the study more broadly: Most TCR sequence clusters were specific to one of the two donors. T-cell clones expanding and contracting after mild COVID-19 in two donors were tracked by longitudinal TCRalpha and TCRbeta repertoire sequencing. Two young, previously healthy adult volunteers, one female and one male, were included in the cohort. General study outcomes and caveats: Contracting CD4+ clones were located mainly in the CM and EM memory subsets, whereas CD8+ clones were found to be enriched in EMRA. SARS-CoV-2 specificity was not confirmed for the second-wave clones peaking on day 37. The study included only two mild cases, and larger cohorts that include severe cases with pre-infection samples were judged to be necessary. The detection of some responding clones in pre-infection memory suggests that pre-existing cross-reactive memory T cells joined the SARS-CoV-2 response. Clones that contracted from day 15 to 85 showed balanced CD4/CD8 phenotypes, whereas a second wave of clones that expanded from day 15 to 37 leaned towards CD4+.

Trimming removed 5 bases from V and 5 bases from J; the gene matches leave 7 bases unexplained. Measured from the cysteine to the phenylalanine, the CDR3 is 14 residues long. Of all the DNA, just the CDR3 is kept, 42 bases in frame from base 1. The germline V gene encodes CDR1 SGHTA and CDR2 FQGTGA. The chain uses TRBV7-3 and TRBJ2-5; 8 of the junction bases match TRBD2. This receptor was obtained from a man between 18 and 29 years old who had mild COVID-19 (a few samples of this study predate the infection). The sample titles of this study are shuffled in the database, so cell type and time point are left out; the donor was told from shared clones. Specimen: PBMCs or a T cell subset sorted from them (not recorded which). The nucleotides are TGTGCCAGCAGCCCGGGGGGGCCCTTGGAGACCCAGTACTTC. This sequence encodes CASSPGGPLETQYF.